These 26 T cell receptor beta chains share one sample of origin, sequenced in a study of post-analysis software for immune sequencing data (dated by TCRdb to 2013 to 2016). Library generation was performed with PCR. The reads were generated on an Illumina HiSeq 2500. To reduce PCR and sequencing biases, unique molecular identifiers were incorporated into the TCR beta cDNA libraries. The public reads were reanalyzed by TCRdb: fastp trimming at Q25, MiXCR alignment, in-frame beta chains only. Under each unique CDR3 protein, matching rows form one entry showing the most common genes and DNA. The sample table lists about 770,000 distinct CDR3 sequences, 46% of them with a count of one. 4.9% of the sample goes to the ten largest clones. For these TCRs, the target antigens are not known. Paper-wide results and their limitations: A few TRBV segments, including TRBV5-6, TRBV5-1 and TRBV20-1, were significantly more frequent in patients than controls.

Sequencing input: blood. These receptors originate from a girl aged 10-17 years with multiple sclerosis.

There are a few counts of this clonotype. The chain's CDR3 is CATSRDRGSNQPQHF. DNA for the CDR3: TGTGCCACCAGTAGGGACAGGGGAAGCAATCAGCCCCAGCATTTT. The chain links TRBV15 to TRBJ1-5; the match to TRBD1 covers 10 bases. V lost 6 bases to trimming and J lost 1 base; unmatched junction nucleotides: 3. The CDR3 consists of 15 residues. Germline V gene lookup returns CDR1 LNHNV and CDR2 YYDKDF (reference sequence).

This clonotype was picked up one time. The chain recombines TRBV20-1 with TRBJ2-7; 7 bases are a match to TRBD1. Germline CDR1 is DFQATT and CDR2 is SNEGSKA (reference sequence). V lost 4 bases to trimming and J lost 0 bases; unmatched junction nucleotides: 6. The CDR3 consists of 14 residues. This CDR3 is CSANPTGTSYEQYF. The DNA of the CDR3 is TGCAGTGCTAATCCGACAGGGACCTCCTACGAGCAGTACTTC.

This clonotype has just a few counts. The rearrangement joins TRBV10-3 to TRBJ1-5; D is perhaps TRBD1 (5 bases). V gave up 8 bases and J gave up 5 bases, with 10 bases separating them. This CDR3 has 12 residues. Looked up from germline, CDR1 is ENHRY and CDR2 is SYGVKD. The CDR3 DNA follows: TGTGCCATCGGGCAGGGCGATCAGCCCCAGCATTTT. It yields the protein CAIGQGDQPQHF.

This clonotype has more than one count but fewer than ten. The rearrangement uses TRBV5-1 and TRBJ2-1, with D uncertain. Trimming removed 2 bases at V and 5 bases at J, with 17 bases between. The CDR3 totals 16 residues. Germline lookup yields CDR1 SGHRS and CDR2 YFSETQ. CDR3 loop: CASSFMHLGTDNEQFF. CDR3 DNA: TGCGCCAGCAGCTTCATGCACCTGGGCACGGACAATGAGCAGTTCTTC.

The sample holds many counts of this clonotype. The CDR3 region has the DNA TGTGCCAGCAGTCCTGGGACAGCTAGCACAGATACGCAGTATTTT. Its translation is CASSPGTASTDTQYF. The genes are TRBV7-3 and TRBJ2-3, with 7 nucleotides matching TRBD1. Trimming cost V 6 bases and J 0 bases; bases outside gene matches: 6. The germline gives CDR1 SGHTA, CDR2 FQGTGA. The CDR3 spans 15 residues.

This clonotype was counted between two and nine times. In nucleotides, the CDR3 is TGTGCCAGCAGTACTGGCTCCACAGATACGCAGTATTTT. It yields the protein CASSTGSTDTQYF. The genes are TRBV6-4 and TRBJ2-3, with no clear D. Trimming cost V 5 bases and J 2 bases, with 8 bases left between them. The CDR3 is 13 amino acids. Germline loops: CDR1 MRHNA, CDR2 SNTAGT.

The chain joins TRBV21-1 to TRBJ2-4; TRBD1, the table's D call, was not compared with the DNA. The J call may be incorrect, as the DNA end agrees better with TRBJ2-7. TRBV21-1 is a pseudogene segment. CDR3 size: 16 residues. CDR3 DNA sequence: TGTGCCAGCAGCAACCCCGGGGGGGTGGTGGTGTACGAGCAGTACTTC. Residues: CASSNPGGVVVYEQYF.

This sequence joins TRBV7-2 and TRBJ2-1; D unclear. Germline CDR1 is SGHTA and CDR2 is FQGNSA. This CDR3 has 11 residues. Trimming cost V 4 bases and J 10 bases, with 8 bases left between them. CDR3 amino acids: CASSSRAEQFF. DNA of the CDR3: TGTGCCAGCAGCTCCCGGGCGGAGCAGTTCTTC.

This clonotype is a singleton in its sample. The rearrangement uses TRBV28 and TRBJ2-1; D perhaps matches TRBD2 (6 bases). Trimming removed 3 bases from V and 4 bases from J, with 10 bases in between. Germline CDR1 is MDHEN and CDR2 is SYDVKM. The CDR3 is 14 amino acids. The CDR3 protein is CASSFSEGYNEQFF. DNA of the CDR3: TGTGCCAGCAGTTTTTCGGAGGGGTACAATGAGCAGTTCTTC.

The rearrangement links TRBV29-1 to TRBJ2-1, with D possibly TRBD2 on 5 matching bases. The CDR3 loop spans 13 amino acids. The germline V gene has CDR1 SQVTM and CDR2 ANQGSEA. With 0 bases removed from V and 6 bases from J, the gap between germline ends came to 9 bases. For the CDR3, the DNA is TGCAGCGTTGAAGAAATGGAGGTCAATGAGCAGTTCTTC. Translating gives CSVEEMEVNEQFF.

The genes are TRBV19 and TRBJ1-5; D unresolved. V was cut by 8 bases and J by 0 bases, with 8 bases left in between. The germline V gene has CDR1 LNHDA and CDR2 SQIVND (reference sequence). This CDR3 region has 13 residues. CDR3 protein: CASAQYSNQPQHF. In DNA, the CDR3 is TGTGCCAGTGCACAGTATAGCAATCAGCCCCAGCATTTT.

The chain joins TRBV28 to TRBJ2-1, with 11 bases that match TRBD2. The CDR3 contains 15 residues. Germline trimming cut 2 bases from V and 5 bases from J; bases unmatched to any gene: 2. Germline values: CDR1 MDHEN, CDR2 SYDVKM. DNA of the CDR3: TGTGCCAGCAGTTTAATAGCGGGAGGGAACAATGAGCAGTTCTTC. This encodes CASSLIAGGNNEQFF.

The chain carries TRBV7-2 and TRBJ2-5, with 16 bases aligning to TRBD2. Germline V gene sequence: CDR1 SGHTA, CDR2 FQGNSA. Germline trimming cut 4 bases from V and 3 bases from J; bases unmatched to any gene: 8. CDR3 length: 18 amino acids. The DNA for the CDR3 is TGTGCCAGCAGCTCGGGACTAGCGGGAGGGCCGAAGGAAGAGACCCAGTACTTC. Residues: CASSSGLAGGPKEETQYF.

The chain combines TRBV10-3 with TRBJ2-1; 12 bases match TRBD2. The length of the CDR3 is 14 residues. CDR1 and CDR2 from the germline V gene are ENHRY and SYGVKD. Trimming removed 8 bases from V and 9 bases from J; junction bases left unmatched: 8. The chain's CDR3 is CAIAASGREGEQFF. CDR3 in DNA: TGTGCCATCGCGGCTAGCGGGAGGGAGGGTGAGCAGTTCTTC.

V and J are TRBV7-3 and TRBJ2-3; possibly TRBD2 for D (6 bases). The V end lost 3 bases, the J end lost 2 bases, and 18 bases lay between the germline ends. Per the germline V gene, CDR1 is SGHTA and CDR2 is FQGTGA. This CDR3 has 17 residues. The CDR3 loop is CASSFGQAGTLTDTQYF. The CDR3 region has the DNA TGTGCCAGCAGCTTCGGACAAGCGGGTACTCTCACAGATACGCAGTATTTT.

The chain combines TRBV9 with TRBJ2-5; tentative D call: TRBD1 (5 bases). There are 16 residues in the CDR3. V lost 0 bases, J lost 5 bases, and 17 bases lay in between. CDR1 and CDR2 (germline): SGDLS, YYNGEE. Here the CDR3 reads CASSVGGGRGAETQYF. CDR3 nucleotide sequence: TGTGCCAGCAGCGTAGGGGGCGGCCGTGGGGCGGAGACCCAGTACTTC.

In this sample, this clonotype turned up a few times. This chain uses TRBV7-9 with TRBJ2-1; D may be TRBD1 (6 bases). This CDR3 spans 11 amino acids. CDR1 is SEHNR and CDR2 is FQNEAQ in the germline V gene (reference sequence). Trimming left V 5 bases short and J 9 bases short, with 8 bases between. CDR3 in DNA: TGTGCCAGCAGCCCAGGGGTTGAGCAGTTCTTC. Amino acid sequence: CASSPGVEQFF.

The rearrangement links TRBV2 to TRBJ2-7; TRBD1 or TRBD2 may be the D gene (6 bases each). V was cut by 3 bases and J by 7 bases, with 13 bases left in between. The CDR3 totals 13 residues. Germline V gene data show CDR1 as SNHLY and CDR2 as FYNNEI. CDR3 region: CASSDGGWGEQYF. CDR3 DNA sequence: TGTGCCAGCAGTGACGGGGGCTGGGGGGAGCAGTACTTC.

The rearrangement uses TRBV7-9 and TRBJ2-5; D tentatively fits TRBD1 or TRBD2 (5 bases each). This CDR3 has 15 amino acids. Trimming left V 5 bases short and J 5 bases short, with 18 bases between. CDR1 is SEHNR, CDR2 FQNEAQ, per germline (reference sequence). CDR3 nucleotide sequence: TGTGCCAGCAGCCGCACCGGGACGGTGGGGGAGACCCAGTACTTC. It yields the protein CASSRTGTVGETQYF.

The sample holds a few counts of this clonotype. This chain joins TRBV29-1 and TRBJ1-5, with a weak D call TRBD1 (5 bases). This CDR3 is 13 amino acids long. With 4 bases removed from V and 4 bases from J, the gap between germline ends came to 11 bases. The germline gives CDR1 SQVTM, CDR2 ANQGSEA. This CDR3 reads CSVVGDYNQPQHF. The CDR3 nucleotides read TGCAGCGTTGTGGGGGATTATAATCAGCCCCAGCATTTT. Combining the CDR3 with reference TRBV29-1 and TRBJ1-5 gives the whole variable domain SAVISQKPSRDICQRGTSLTIQCQVDSQVTMMFWYRQQPGQSLTLIATANQGSEATYESGFVIDKFPISRPNLTFSTLTVSNMSPEDSSIYLCSVVGDYNQPQHFGDGTRLSIL.

V and J are TRBV5-1 and TRBJ2-5; weak D call: TRBD1 (6 bases). Per the germline V gene, CDR1 is SGHRS and CDR2 is YFSETQ. CDR3 size: 15 residues. V gave up 1 base and J gave up 5 bases, with 15 bases separating them. CDR3 sequence (DNA): TGCGCCAGCAGCTTGCTGGAAACAGGGTTGGAGACCCAGTACTTC. Translation: CASSLLETGLETQYF.

J is TRBJ2-1 and V is TRBV5-1; 8 bases match TRBD1. The DNA matches TRBJ2-7 better at its end, which makes the J call doubtful. Germline assignment: CDR1 SGHRS and CDR2 YFSETQ. The CDR3 is 13 amino acids. The CDR3 DNA sequence: TGCGCCAGCTTCGAGTCAGGGGGCCACGAGCAGTACTTC. Translating gives CASFESGGHEQYF.

The gene calls are TRBV5-1 and TRBJ2-1, with D maybe TRBD2 (6 bases). The V end was cut by 0 bases, the J end by 4 bases, with 14 bases between. This CDR3 comprises 16 residues. Germline values: CDR1 SGHRS, CDR2 YFSETQ. The CDR3: CASSLAAIAEYNEQFF. CDR3 sequence (DNA): TGCGCCAGCAGCTTGGCCGCGATAGCGGAGTACAATGAGCAGTTCTTC.

The genes are TRBV4-3 and TRBJ2-3, with a tentative D call TRBD1 (5 bases). Trimming removed 0 bases from V and 5 bases from J, with 18 bases in between. Germline V gene data show CDR1 as LGHNA and CDR2 as YSLEER. This CDR3 is 17 amino acids long. CDR3 coding DNA: TGCGCCAGCAGCCAAGACGTGGGGCAAGGCATCCGAGATACGCAGTATTTT. Translated, it gives CASSQDVGQGIRDTQYF.

This chain connects TRBV6-2 or TRBV6-3 to TRBJ2-7; 7 positions match TRBD1. Trimming removed 6 bases from V and 3 bases from J; junction bases left unmatched: 5. The CDR3 totals 13 residues. Germline CDR1 reads MNHEY; CDR2 reads SVGEGT. CDR3 in DNA: TGTGCCAGCAGCTCGGGACAGATCTACGAGCAGTACTTC. It codes for CASSSGQIYEQYF.

CDR3 residues: CASSLGLAGGLGEQYF. As DNA, the CDR3 is TGTGCCAGCAGCCTCGGACTAGCGGGAGGTTTAGGCGAGCAGTACTTC. The chain combines TRBV12-3 or TRBV12-4 with TRBJ2-7; 14 bases are shared with TRBD2. Trimming took 6 bases from V and 6 from J; bases not matched to a gene: 10. This CDR3 is 16 amino acids long.